The rows below give T cell receptor beta chains drawn from one sample of a study of T cells expressing NK-cell markers. TCRdb derives one entry per CDR3 protein from the 5' RACE reads, leaving out DNA. Its clone listing holds 200,000 to 300,000 distinct CDR3 sequences. Input material: blood T cells: a sorted CD56 or NKG2C T cell subset, CD4+ or CD8+ T cells, or bulk PBMC T cells (not recorded which). Receptors were obtained from a man younger than 35 in good health. Each CDR3 is given with its conserved first and last residue.

j_gene: TRBJ2-1
v_gene: TRBV12-3/TRBV12-4
CDR3aa: CASRWTGGSNEQFF

j_gene: TRBJ1-5
v_gene: TRBV12-3/TRBV12-4
CDR3aa: CASSFGSGDSNQPQHF

j_gene: TRBJ2-2
v_gene: TRBV5-5
CDR3aa: CASSLLGTSGNTGELFF

j_gene: TRBJ2-3
v_gene: TRBV12-3/TRBV12-4
CDR3aa: CASRILAGVNTQYF

j_gene: TRBJ2-5
v_gene: TRBV18
CDR3aa: CASSRGLAGDSETQYF

j_gene: TRBJ2-7
v_gene: TRBV7-2
CDR3aa: CASSHPGGSYEQYF

j_gene: TRBJ2-2
v_gene: TRBV11-3
CDR3aa: CASSSGLTAGTAGELFF

j_gene: TRBJ2-1
v_gene: TRBV7-3
CDR3aa: CASSLFSRDSSYNEQFF

j_gene: TRBJ1-2
v_gene: TRBV4-3
CDR3aa: CASSQVDLGHGYTF

j_gene: TRBJ2-1
v_gene: TRBV5-6
CDR3aa: CASSFIRSGTSYNEQFF

j_gene: TRBJ2-3
v_gene: TRBV12-3/TRBV12-4
CDR3aa: CASSPEGTGIDTQYF